This T cell receptor (beta chain) was found in a study of Graves' ophthalmopathy and Graves' hyperthyroidism. On the study more broadly: The collection of peripheral blood took place at initial diagnosis, before any treatment.

Amplification from RNA transcripts yielded the TCR beta CDR3 regions. RT-PCR in the first round used HTBI primers; a second-round multiplex PCR followed. A single record per CDR3 protein comes from TCRdb applying MiXCR to the multiplex PCR reads. The repertoire holds about 240,000 distinct CDR3 sequences, with around 50% as singletons. Study conclusions and caveats: Most thyroid clonotypes expanded beyond 0.001 frequency were also found in blood. A 13-signature model separated ophthalmopathy from stable hyperthyroidism, reaching about 90% sensitivity and roughly 84% specificity cross-validated.

This clonotype appeared a few times. What it binds is unknown. Enrollment excluded any patients with other autoimmune diseases, uncontrolled infections, pregnancy or lactation. The sequencing input was peripheral blood. The TCR was taken from an adult man with Graves' ophthalmopathy.

The CDR3 loop reads CASSSGRLELNTEAFF. CDR3 DNA: TGTGCCAGCAGTTCGGGACGGCTTGAGCTGAACACTGAAGCTTTCTTT. The chain links TRBV12-3 or TRBV12-4 to TRBJ1-1; tentatively, D is TRBD1 (5 bases). CDR3 length equals 16 residues. V was pared by 4 bases and J by 0 bases, with 15 bases between.